The following is a T cell receptor beta chain sequence with its context. The antigen it recognizes is unknown. The sample holds no much larger clone one base away, and base qualities are not on file. The CDR3 regions of human TCRbeta chains were subjected to immunosequencing. Per the authors' processing: Repertoire TCRs were checked for matches against a reference library of SARS-CoV-2-specific TCRs that had been generated using the MIRA antigen-specificity platform. Breadth meant the fraction of unique TCRs that were SARS-CoV-2-associated, whereas depth meant the fraction of total T cells that were SARS-CoV-2-associated. Using the MIRA data, each spike-specific TCR was mapped to the spike region that the TCR reacts to and placed in a CD4 or CD8 class. Log10-transformed breadth and depth values were compared by one-way ANOVA with Sidak's multiple comparisons tests. In TCRdb, the immuneACCESS table is reduced to in-frame sequences with V and J assigned. These tables do not hold every clone; where another copy was compared, an unresolved V gene accounts for under half, and the others remain unexplained. V and J calls and clone size follow that table, whereas D and trimming were derived from the DNA. The table for this sample lists about 130,000 clones; about 92% of them were counted only once. The leading ten clones occupy roughly 3.3% of the sample.

The time point tag for this specimen amounts to: about 28 days (+/-7) after the second vaccine dose. Because spike-specific TCR depth and breadth did not differ between the two schedules, AZD1222 recipients who got a second dose at roughly 4 weeks were pooled with those who got a second dose at roughly 12 weeks. Samples from vaccinated people were obtained from the UK trials COV001 and COV002, which included a single-blind randomized controlled phase 2/3 trial of AZD1222 (ChAdOx1 nCoV-19) in healthy adults. For TCRbeta chain sequencing, PBMC samples from trial participants were taken at day 0 and at day 28 after the second dose. The sample originates from a study of T cell responses to AZD1222 COVID-19 vaccine (dated by TCRdb to the early 2020s). In the study overall: A total of 230 to 250 trial participants underwent TCR sequencing, of whom 207 received two doses of AZD1222 and 26 received two doses of the MenACWY control vaccine. Trial participants were enrolled into age subgroups of 18-55, 56-69 and 70-plus years, which contained about 150, 28 and 57 TCR-sequenced participants, respectively.

Inclusive of the bounding cysteine and phenylalanine, the CDR3 is 16 residues long. The DNA shown is the 48-base CDR3, in frame from base 1. The germline V gene sets CDR1 to MDHEN and CDR2 to SYDVKM. Trimmed from V: 5 bases; trimmed from J: 2 bases; junction bases lacking a gene match: 9. Broad study findings and their caveats: A significant rise in spike-specific TCR breadth and depth was observed after two AZD1222 doses relative to day 0 and relative to MenACWY recipients. The 56-69-year group was small, and its depth increase did not reach significance, likely because of low power. Conclusions about previously exposed vaccinees are limited because only 6 or 7 AZD1222 recipients were SARS-CoV-2 seropositive at baseline. Nearly half of unique spike-specific TCRs reportedly recognized epitopes outside regions mutated in the B.1.351 and B.1.1.7 variants. Participants were mostly white British and included more females than males, and it was suggested by the authors that clonal diversity may have been underestimated. Because no day 14 peak-response samples were available, the repertoires could be characterized only after the peak T cell response. Vaccine-associated CD4 TCRs spanned the whole spike protein, with dominant responses in regions 160-218 and 743-854.

This specimen consisted of peripheral blood, obtained 28 days after the second AZD1222 dose. The receptor comes from an adult who received the AZD1222 COVID-19 vaccine. The chain uses TRBV28 and TRBJ2-3, with 8 middle bases fitting TRBD2. In nucleotides, the sequence is TGTGCCAGCAGTGCCGCCGAAGCGGGAGACACAGATACGCAGTATTTT. Translated, it reads CASSAAEAGDTDTQYF.